This section outlines one T cell receptor (beta chain) sequence together with its context. Its specificity is not known. This entry comes from a study of lymphopenia after photon versus proton radiotherapy. V dropped 1 base and J dropped 6 bases, with 8 bases sitting between them. Germline assignment: CDR1 SGHAT and CDR2 FQNNGV. The CDR3 contains 13 residues. The study's findings and limits: A bigger post-nadir fall in TCR diversity correlated inversely with survival time in deceased patients. Better survival with proton therapy was suggested as possible, not demonstrated. After lymphocyte nadir, photon-treated repertoires showed oligoclonal expansion, especially CD8+ Temra. Relative stability marked proton patients; photon patients lost diversity and naive cells.

This table comes from immunoSEQ multiplex PCR, and its TCRdb copy is limited to in-frame clones, with some not included. The sample records 15,000 to 20,000 clones, more than 85% being singletons. The TCR originated in a woman aged 55-75 years with cholangiocarcinoma. Some clones in this sample may be carry-over from other donors' samples. The sample consisted of peripheral blood, taken from a patient treated with proton-based radiotherapy. The V call is TRBV11-2, the J call TRBJ2-3, with D possibly called TRBD1 or TRBD2 (5 bases each). CDR3 DNA: TGTGCCAGCAGCTTAGGATGGGGGGATACGCAGTATTTT. Translated: CASSLGWGDTQYF.